This T cell receptor (beta chain) derives from a study of control samples from healthy donors and cancer patients. Profiling relied on immunoSEQ multiplex PCR, and the TCRdb table lists in-frame clones only, not all of them. The sample carries 85,000 to 95,000 clones, approximately 90% recorded once. The length of the CDR3 is 17 residues. Trimming pared 5 bases from V and 5 bases from J, leaving 22 bases between. Germline values: CDR1 LNHDA, CDR2 SQIVND (reference sequence). V is TRBV19 and J is TRBJ1-5, with a tentative D call TRBD1 (6 bases). Input material: blood. The TCR comes from a woman in her twenties or thirties in good health. The CDR3 sequence: CASSGGQRSLYDQPQHF. CDR3 DNA sequence: TGTGCCAGTAGTGGGGGGCAGCGTAGCCTTTACGATCAGCCCCAGCATTTT.